This T cell receptor beta chain was captured in a study of spatial heterogeneity in lung cancer (dated by TCRdb to the late 2010s). For the wider study: More beta-chain than alpha-chain transcripts were consistently detected, likely reflecting higher beta-chain transcript abundance. In non-small cell lung cancer, the study quantitatively compared TCR alpha and beta repertoires across several tumor regions, matched nontumor lung, and blood. In tumor regions, TCR transcript counts showed a strong correlation with a T cell transcriptional module score derived from matched bulk RNA-seq. In the raw uncorrected reads, each unique combination of TCR and UMI appeared more than ten times on average. Nonsynonymous mutation counts, determined by whole-exome sequencing of tumor tissue, were related to TCR repertoire features. At surgery, 220 tumor regions, around 65 matched nontumor lung samples and about 56 PBMC samples were TCR-sequenced for both alpha and beta chains.

To prepare the library, 5' RACE was applied. Sequencing used a NextSeq 500. In the TCR library protocol, a unique molecular identifier was attached to each TCR cDNA molecule so that PCR and sequencing errors could be corrected. The study's own analysis went as follows. TCR identification, UMI-based error correction and CDR3 extraction were performed with Decombinator tools. TCRs above a frequency of 2 per 1,000, corresponding to the top 1% of the tumor frequency distribution, were defined as expanded. Expanded tumor TCRs statistically deemed absent (corrected P<0.05) from at least one tumor region were classed as regional, and all other expanded tumor TCRs were classed as ubiquitous. Each repertoire was subsampled 100 times to 5,000 TCRs, after which Renyi diversity was computed with the R vegan package. To build CDR3 similarity networks, amino acid triplet string-kernel similarity was used, and CDR3s were connected when their pairwise similarity was above 0.82. TCRdb's own reprocessing of the public reads used fastp at Q25 and MiXCR and kept productive beta chains. Rows merge per CDR3 protein into single entries with the most common DNA and genes. The V and J calls, along with clone size, are taken from TCRdb and not from the paper's own processing. A total of more than 3,500 distinct CDR3 sequences appear in this sample, roughly 5% of them only once. Clones ranked in the top ten supply roughly 13% of the sample.

Taken with the paper, the label for time point translates to: sample taken at primary tumor resection. Donors were some 78 patients with early-stage, untreated non-small cell lung cancer from the lung TRACERx cohort. For TCR sequencing, whole RNA was extracted from tumor and nontumor lung tissue, or from cryopreserved PBMC samples, and no cell sorting was done. A patient was chosen for TCR sequencing only when enough RNA was available from at least two tumor regions. Tumor and adjacent nontumor lung specimens were reviewed by a lung pathologist before selection. From the germline V gene, CDR1 is SQVTM and CDR2 is ANQGSEA. Taken from cysteine to phenylalanine, the CDR3 has 16 residues. The read is trimmed to its CDR3 DNA, 48 bases read in frame from base 1. The junction shows trimming of 4 bases on V and 7 bases on J, and the gene matches do not reach 12 bases of it. General study outcomes and caveats: Confirming at a functional level the hypothesis that regional TCRs recognize regional mutations was considered to require additional single-cell paired TCR alpha and beta sequencing. TCR-seq coverage of tumor T cells was estimated at only about 7% for alpha chains and about 13% for beta chains. The tumor nonsynonymous mutation count correlated with the number of expanded alpha and beta TCRs within the tumor. The count of ubiquitous expanded TCRs correlated with the count of ubiquitous nonsynonymous mutations, and the count of regional expanded TCRs correlated with the count of regional nonsynonymous mutations.

About this clonotype itself: The antigen it recognizes is unknown. It has no much larger one-base neighbor in the sample; base qualities were not kept.

The receptor's source is a female donor with early-stage non-small cell lung cancer. The chain joins TRBV29-1 to TRBJ2-5; TRBD2 agrees with 13 junctional bases. Material: lung tumor tissue, obtained at surgery. The CDR3 is CSVVLGLAGVSGTQYF. Here is the DNA: TGCAGCGTTGTCCTAGGACTAGCGGGAGTGAGCGGGACCCAGTACTTC.